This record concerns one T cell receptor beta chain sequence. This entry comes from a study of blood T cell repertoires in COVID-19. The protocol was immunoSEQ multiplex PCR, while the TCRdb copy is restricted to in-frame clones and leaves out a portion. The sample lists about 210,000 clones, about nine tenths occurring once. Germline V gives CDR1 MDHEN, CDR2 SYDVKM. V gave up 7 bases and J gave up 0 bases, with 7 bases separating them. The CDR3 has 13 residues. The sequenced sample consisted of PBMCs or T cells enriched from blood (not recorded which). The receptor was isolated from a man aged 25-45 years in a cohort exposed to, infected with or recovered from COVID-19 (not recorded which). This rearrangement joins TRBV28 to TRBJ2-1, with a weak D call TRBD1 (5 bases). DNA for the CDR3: TGTGCCAGCACCAGGGACTCCTACAATGAGCAGTTCTTC. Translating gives CASTRDSYNEQFF.